The 8 T cell receptor beta chains below come from one sample, sequenced in a study of T-cell reconstitution after alpha-beta-depleted transplantation in children. Unique molecular identifiers were used in preparing the TCRbeta library. TCRdb ran MiXCR on the PCR reads and lists one entry per CDR3 protein. The repertoire includes a few hundred thousand distinct CDR3 sequences, 20% to 30% of them detected once, and under 45% sits in the top ten. The starting material was PBMCs, obtained before TCRalphabeta/CD19-depleted stem cell transplant. Every receptor here comes from a boy younger than two with Wiskott-Aldrich syndrome, due to receive a stem cell transplant.

A few counts support this clonotype. The chain employs TRBV7-2 and TRBJ1-1, with no clear D. The CDR3 totals 13 residues. The germline V gene has CDR1 SGHTA and CDR2 FQGNSA. Trimming removed 6 bases from V and 3 bases from J, with 11 bases in between. The CDR3 region is CASSRLVDTEAFF. CDR3 in DNA: TGTGCCAGCAGTCGTCTGGTAGACACTGAAGCTTTCTTT.

This clonotype was seen more than once but under ten times. This chain uses TRBV28 with TRBJ1-6; unclear D gene. The germline gives CDR1 MDHEN, CDR2 SYDVKM. The CDR3 spans 15 residues. Trimming took 1 base from V and 7 from J, leaving 11 bases between them. The CDR3: CASSLSGFENSPLHF. The CDR3 DNA is TGTGCCAGCAGTTTATCCGGGTTTGAGAATTCACCCCTCCACTTT. The complete variable domain, with remaining parts taken from reference TRBV28 and TRBJ1-6, reads DVKVTQSSRYLVKRTGEKVFLECVQDMDHENMFWYRQDPGLGLRLIYFSYDVKMKEKGDIPEGYSVSREKKERFSLILESASTNQTSMYLCASSLSGFENSPLHFGNGTRLTVT.

In this sample, this clonotype turned up a few times. This chain connects TRBV5-1 to TRBJ1-4; D remains unclear. Germline V gene lookup returns CDR1 SGHRS and CDR2 YFSETQ. Trimming shortened V by 1 base and J by 3 bases, and 4 bases separated the two germline ends. This CDR3 is built from 13 residues. The CDR3 spells CASSLSPNEKLFF. Here the CDR3 DNA reads TGCGCCAGCAGCTTGTCACCTAATGAAAAACTGTTTTTT.

The V call is TRBV4-2, the J call TRBJ2-5; 11 bases are shared with TRBD2. Trimming cost V 2 bases and J 4 bases; bases outside gene matches: 15. Germline V lookup: CDR1 LGHNA, CDR2 YNFKEQ. CDR3 size: 19 residues. The CDR3 DNA is TGTGCCAGCAGCCAAATCCGACTAGCGGGAATAGGAGGTACAGAGACCCAGTACTTC. Translated: CASSQIRLAGIGGTETQYF.

This clonotype has more than one count but fewer than ten. The rearrangement joins TRBV20-1 to TRBJ1-5; D perhaps matches TRBD1 (5 bases). The CDR3 loop spans 12 amino acids. V gave up 3 bases and J gave up 7 bases, with 10 bases separating them. The germline gives CDR1 DFQATT, CDR2 SNEGSKA (reference sequence). CDR3 protein: CSARGEGQPQHF. The CDR3 bases are TGCAGTGCTAGGGGGGAGGGCCAGCCCCAGCATTTT.

The chain couples TRBV29-1 to TRBJ1-1; D is uncertain. The CDR3 has 12 residues. Germline V gene data show CDR1 as SQVTM and CDR2 as ANQGSEA. The V end was cut by 7 bases, the J end by 0 bases, with 9 bases between. The CDR3 loop is CSGSRMNTEAFF. The CDR3 DNA follows: TGCAGCGGTTCAAGGATGAACACTGAAGCTTTCTTT.

The chain's CDR3 is CASSFRAPGSYEQYF. The CDR3 DNA sequence: TGTGCCAGCAGCTTCCGGGCACCAGGATCCTACGAGCAGTACTTC. The J gene is TRBJ2-7, the V gene TRBV7-2; D gene uncertain. Germline CDR1 reads SGHTA; CDR2 reads FQGNSA. Trimming left V 3 bases short and J 1 base short, with 13 bases between. This CDR3 region has 15 residues.

The genes are TRBV7-3 and TRBJ2-3; 16 bases agree with TRBD2. Trimming cost V 5 bases and J 4 bases; bases outside gene matches: 6. Germline assignment: CDR1 SGHTA and CDR2 FQGTGA. The CDR3 is 17 residues long. The DNA of the CDR3 is TGTGCCAGCAGCCGAGGGACTAGCGGGAGGGTCCCAGATACGCAGTATTTT. Translation gives CASSRGTSGRVPDTQYF.